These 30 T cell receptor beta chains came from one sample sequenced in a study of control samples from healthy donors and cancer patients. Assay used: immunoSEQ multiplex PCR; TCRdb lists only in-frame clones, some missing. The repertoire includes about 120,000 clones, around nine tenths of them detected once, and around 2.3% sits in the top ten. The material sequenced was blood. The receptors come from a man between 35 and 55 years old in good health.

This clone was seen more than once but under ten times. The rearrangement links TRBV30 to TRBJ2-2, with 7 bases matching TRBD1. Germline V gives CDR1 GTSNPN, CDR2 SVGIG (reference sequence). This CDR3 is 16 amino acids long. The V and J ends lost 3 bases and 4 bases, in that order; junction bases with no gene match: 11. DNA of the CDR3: TGTGCCTGGAGAGGGGGCAATTCCCCTTCCACCGGGGAGCTGTTTTTT. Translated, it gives CAWRGGNSPSTGELFF.

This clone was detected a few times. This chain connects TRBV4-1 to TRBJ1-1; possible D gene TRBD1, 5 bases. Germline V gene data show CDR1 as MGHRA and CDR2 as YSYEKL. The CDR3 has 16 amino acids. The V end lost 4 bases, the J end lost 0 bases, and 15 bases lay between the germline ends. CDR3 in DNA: TGCGCCAGCAGCCCCTCCGCGGGACGGATGAACACTGAAGCTTTCTTT. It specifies CASSPSAGRMNTEAFF.

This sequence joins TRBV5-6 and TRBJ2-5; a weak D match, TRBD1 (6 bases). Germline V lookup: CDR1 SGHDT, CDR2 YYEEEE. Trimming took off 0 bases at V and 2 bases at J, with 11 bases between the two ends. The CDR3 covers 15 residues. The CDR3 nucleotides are TGTGCCAGCAGCTTGGATATACAGGGACAAGAGACCCAGTACTTC. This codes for CASSLDIQGQETQYF.

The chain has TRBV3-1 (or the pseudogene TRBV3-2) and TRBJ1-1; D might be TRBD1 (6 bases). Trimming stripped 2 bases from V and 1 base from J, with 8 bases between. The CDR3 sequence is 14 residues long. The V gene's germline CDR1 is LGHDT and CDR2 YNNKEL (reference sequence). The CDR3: CASSQRQANTEAFF. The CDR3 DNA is TGTGCCAGCAGCCAAAGACAGGCGAACACTGAAGCTTTCTTT.

The CDR3 region is CASSVDEYTIYF. The DNA of the CDR3 is TGTGCCAGCAGCGTAGATGAGTACACCATATATTTT. This sequence joins TRBV9 and TRBJ1-3, with D uncertain. Trimming pared 0 bases from V and 8 bases from J, leaving 6 bases between. Looked up from germline, CDR1 is SGDLS and CDR2 is YYNGEE. The CDR3 covers 12 residues.

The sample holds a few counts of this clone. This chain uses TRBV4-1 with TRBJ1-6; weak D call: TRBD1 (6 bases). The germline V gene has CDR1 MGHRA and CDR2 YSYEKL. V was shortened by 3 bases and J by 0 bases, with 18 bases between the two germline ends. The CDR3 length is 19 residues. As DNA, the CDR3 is TGCGCCAGCAGCCACTTTGCTGGGCAGGGGAGCTCCTATAATTCACCCCTCCACTTT. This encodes CASSHFAGQGSSYNSPLHF.

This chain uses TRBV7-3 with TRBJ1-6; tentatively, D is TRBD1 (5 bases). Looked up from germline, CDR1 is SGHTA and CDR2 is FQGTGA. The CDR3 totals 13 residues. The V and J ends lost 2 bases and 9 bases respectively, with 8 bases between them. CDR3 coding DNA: TGTGCCAGCAGCTTAGGGGCAGGTTCACCCCTCCACTTT. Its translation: CASSLGAGSPLHF.

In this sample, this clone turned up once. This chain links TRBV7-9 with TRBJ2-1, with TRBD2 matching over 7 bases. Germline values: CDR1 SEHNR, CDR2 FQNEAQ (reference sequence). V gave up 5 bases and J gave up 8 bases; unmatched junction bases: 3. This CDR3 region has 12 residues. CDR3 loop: CASSLGRDEQFF. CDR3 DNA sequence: TGTGCCAGCAGCCTAGGGAGGGATGAGCAGTTCTTC.

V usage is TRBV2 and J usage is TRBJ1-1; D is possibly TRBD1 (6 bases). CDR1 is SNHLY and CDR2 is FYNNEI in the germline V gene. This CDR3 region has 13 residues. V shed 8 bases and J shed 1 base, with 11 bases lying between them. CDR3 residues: CASGTRRNTEAFF. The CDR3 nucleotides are TGTGCCAGCGGGACACGACGGAACACTGAAGCTTTCTTT.

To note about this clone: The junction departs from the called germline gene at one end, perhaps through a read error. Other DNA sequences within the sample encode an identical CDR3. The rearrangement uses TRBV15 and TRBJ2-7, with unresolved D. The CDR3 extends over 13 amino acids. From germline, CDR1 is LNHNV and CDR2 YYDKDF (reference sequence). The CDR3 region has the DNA TGTGCCACCAGCAGCTCGGTGGCCTACGAGCAATACTTC. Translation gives CATSSSVAYEQYF.

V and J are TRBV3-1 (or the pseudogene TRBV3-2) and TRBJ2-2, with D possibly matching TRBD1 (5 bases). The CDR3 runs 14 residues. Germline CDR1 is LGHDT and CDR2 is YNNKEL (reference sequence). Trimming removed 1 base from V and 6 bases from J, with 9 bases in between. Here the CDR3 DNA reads TGTGCCAGCAGCCAAGTGATGGGGCCCGGGGAGCTGTTTTTT. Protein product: CASSQVMGPGELFF.

The CDR3 DNA is TGTGCCAGCGCTCCGGGGGCCCAGACCGGGGAGCTGTTTTTT. It yields the protein CASAPGAQTGELFF. The chain is built from TRBV6-4 and TRBJ2-2; either TRBD1 or TRBD2 may supply D (6 bases each). This CDR3 comprises 14 residues. Trimming left V 8 bases short and J 5 bases short, with 15 bases between. CDR1 is MRHNA, CDR2 SNTAGT, per germline.

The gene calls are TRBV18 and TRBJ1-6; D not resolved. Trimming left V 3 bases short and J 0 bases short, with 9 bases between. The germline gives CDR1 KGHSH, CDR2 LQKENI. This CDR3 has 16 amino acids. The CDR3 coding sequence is TGTGCCAGCTCACCGGACCTTAGCTCCTATAATTCACCCCTCCACTTT. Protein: CASSPDLSSYNSPLHF.

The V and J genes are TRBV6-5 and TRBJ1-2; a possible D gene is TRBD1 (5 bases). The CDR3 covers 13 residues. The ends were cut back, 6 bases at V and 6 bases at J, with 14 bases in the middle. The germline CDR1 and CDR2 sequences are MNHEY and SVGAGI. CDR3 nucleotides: TGTGCCAGCAGCCTCGGGGCAGCAGATGGCTACACCTTC. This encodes CASSLGAADGYTF.

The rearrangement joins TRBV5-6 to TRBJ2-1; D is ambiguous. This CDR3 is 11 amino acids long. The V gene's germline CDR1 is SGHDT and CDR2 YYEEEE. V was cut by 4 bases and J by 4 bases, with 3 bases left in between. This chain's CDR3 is CASSEYNEQFF. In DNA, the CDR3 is TGTGCCAGCAGCGAATACAATGAGCAGTTCTTC.

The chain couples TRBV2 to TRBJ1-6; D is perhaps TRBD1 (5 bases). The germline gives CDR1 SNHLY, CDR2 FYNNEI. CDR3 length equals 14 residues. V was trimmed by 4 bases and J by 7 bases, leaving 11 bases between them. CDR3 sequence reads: CASSGAQGNSPLHF. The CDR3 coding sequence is TGTGCCAGCAGTGGGGCTCAGGGAAATTCACCCCTCCACTTT.

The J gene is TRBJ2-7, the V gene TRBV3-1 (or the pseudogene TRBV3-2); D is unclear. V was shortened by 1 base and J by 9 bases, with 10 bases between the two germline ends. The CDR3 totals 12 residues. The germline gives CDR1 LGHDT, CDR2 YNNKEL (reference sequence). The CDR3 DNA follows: TGTGCCAGCAGCCAAGGGCTAGTCGGGCAGTACTTC. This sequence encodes CASSQGLVGQYF.

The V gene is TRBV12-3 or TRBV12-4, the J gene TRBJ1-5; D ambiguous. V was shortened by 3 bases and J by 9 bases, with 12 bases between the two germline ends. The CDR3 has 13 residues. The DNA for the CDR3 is TGTGCCAGCAGTTTCAAGGTTTCAGGGCCCCAGCATTTT. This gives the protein CASSFKVSGPQHF.

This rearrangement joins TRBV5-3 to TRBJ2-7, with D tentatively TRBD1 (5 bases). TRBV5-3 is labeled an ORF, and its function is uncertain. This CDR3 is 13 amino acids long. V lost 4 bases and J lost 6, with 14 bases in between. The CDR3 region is CARSLSGICEQYF. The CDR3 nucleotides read TGTGCCAGAAGCCTGTCAGGGATTTGCGAGCAGTACTTC.

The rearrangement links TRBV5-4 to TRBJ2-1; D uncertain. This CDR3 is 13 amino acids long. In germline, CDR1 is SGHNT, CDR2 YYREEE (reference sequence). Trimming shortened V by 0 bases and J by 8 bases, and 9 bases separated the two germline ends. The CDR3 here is CASSLGRLDEQFF. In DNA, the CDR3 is TGTGCCAGCAGCTTGGGAAGACTGGATGAGCAGTTCTTC.

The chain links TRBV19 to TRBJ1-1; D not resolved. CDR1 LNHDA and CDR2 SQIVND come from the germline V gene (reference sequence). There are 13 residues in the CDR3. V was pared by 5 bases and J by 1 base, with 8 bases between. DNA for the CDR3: TGTGCCAGTAGTTTTGGACGGAACACTGAAGCTTTCTTT. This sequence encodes CASSFGRNTEAFF.

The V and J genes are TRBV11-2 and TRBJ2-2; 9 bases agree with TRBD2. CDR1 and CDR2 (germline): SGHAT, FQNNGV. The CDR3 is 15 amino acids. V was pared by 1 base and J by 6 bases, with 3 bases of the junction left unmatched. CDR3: CASSLVGLASGELFF. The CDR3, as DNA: TGTGCCAGCAGCTTAGTGGGACTAGCCTCCGGGGAGCTGTTTTTT. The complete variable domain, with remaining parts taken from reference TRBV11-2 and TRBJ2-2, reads EAGVAQSPRYKIIEKRQSVAFWCNPISGHATLYWYQQILGQGPKLLIQFQNNGVVDDSQLPKDRFSAERLKGVDSTLKIQPAKLEDSAVYLCASSLVGLASGELFFGEGSRLTVL.

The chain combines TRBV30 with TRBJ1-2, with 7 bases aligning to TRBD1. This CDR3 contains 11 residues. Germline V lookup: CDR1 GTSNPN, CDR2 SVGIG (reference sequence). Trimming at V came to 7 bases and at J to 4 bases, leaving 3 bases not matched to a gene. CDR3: CASRQGYGYTF. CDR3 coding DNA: TGTGCCTCTCGACAGGGCTATGGCTACACCTTC. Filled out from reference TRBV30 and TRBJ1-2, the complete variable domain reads SQTIHQWPATLVQPVGSPLSLECTVEGTSNPNLYWYRQAAGRGLQLLFYSVGIGQISSEVPQNLSASRPQDRQFILSSKKLLLSDSGFYLCASRQGYGYTFGSGTRLTVV.

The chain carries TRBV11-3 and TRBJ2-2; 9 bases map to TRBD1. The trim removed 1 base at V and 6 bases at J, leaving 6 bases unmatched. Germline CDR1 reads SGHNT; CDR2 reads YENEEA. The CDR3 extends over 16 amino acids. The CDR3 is CASSLGLQGAAGELFF. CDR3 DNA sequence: TGTGCCAGCAGCTTAGGCCTACAGGGGGCGGCCGGGGAGCTGTTTTTT.

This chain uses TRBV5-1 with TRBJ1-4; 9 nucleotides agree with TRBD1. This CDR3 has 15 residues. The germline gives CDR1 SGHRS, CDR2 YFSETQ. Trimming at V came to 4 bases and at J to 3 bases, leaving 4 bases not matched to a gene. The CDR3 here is CASSVQGASNEKLFF. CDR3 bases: TGCGCCAGCAGCGTACAGGGGGCGTCTAATGAAAAACTGTTTTTT.

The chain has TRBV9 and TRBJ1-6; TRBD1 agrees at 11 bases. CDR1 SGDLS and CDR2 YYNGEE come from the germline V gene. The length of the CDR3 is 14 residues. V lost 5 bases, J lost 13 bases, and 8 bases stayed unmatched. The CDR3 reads CASSIDGDRGPLHF. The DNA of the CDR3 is TGTGCCAGCAGTATAGATGGGGACAGGGGGCCCCTCCACTTT.

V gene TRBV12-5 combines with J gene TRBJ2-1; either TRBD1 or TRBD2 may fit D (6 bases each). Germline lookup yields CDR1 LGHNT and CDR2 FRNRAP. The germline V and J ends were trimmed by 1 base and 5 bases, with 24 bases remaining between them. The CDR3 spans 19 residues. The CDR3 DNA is TGTGCTAGTGGTTTGGGACGCAGGGGACTGACTATCCAGAACAATGAGCAGTTCTTC. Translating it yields CASGLGRRGLTIQNNEQFF.

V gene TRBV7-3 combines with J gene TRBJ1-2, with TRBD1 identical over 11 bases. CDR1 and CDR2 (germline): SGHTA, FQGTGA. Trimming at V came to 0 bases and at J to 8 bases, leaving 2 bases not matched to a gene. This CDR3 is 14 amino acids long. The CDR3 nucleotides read TGTGCCAGCAGCTTAACGGGGACAGGGGGAGGCTACACCTTC. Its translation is CASSLTGTGGGYTF.

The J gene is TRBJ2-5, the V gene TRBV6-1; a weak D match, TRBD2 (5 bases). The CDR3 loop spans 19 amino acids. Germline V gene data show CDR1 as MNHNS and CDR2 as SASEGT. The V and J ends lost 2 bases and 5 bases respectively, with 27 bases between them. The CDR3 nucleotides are TGTGCCAGCAGTGAACTGGCTAAGGTAGGCCGGGAACCATCGGAGACCCAGTACTTC. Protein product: CASSELAKVGREPSETQYF.

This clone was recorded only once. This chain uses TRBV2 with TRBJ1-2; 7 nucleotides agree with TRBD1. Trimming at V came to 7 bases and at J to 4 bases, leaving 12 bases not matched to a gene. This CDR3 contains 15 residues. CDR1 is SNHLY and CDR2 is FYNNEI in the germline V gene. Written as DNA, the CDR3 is TGTGCCAGCAATAACAGGGGCTCTTATTTCTATGGCTACACCTTC. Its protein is CASNNRGSYFYGYTF. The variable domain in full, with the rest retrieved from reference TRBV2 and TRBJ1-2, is EPEVTQTPSHQVTQMGQEVILRCVPISNHLYFYWYRQILGQKVEFLVSFYNNEISEKSEIFDDQFSVERPDGSNFTLKIRSTKLEDSAMYFCASNNRGSYFYGYTFGSGTRLTVV.